This T cell receptor beta chain emerged from a study of T cells in Graves' hyperthyroidism and ophthalmopathy. CDR1 is MDHEN and CDR2 is SYDVKM in the germline V gene. V was pared by 4 bases and J by 3 bases, with 25 bases between. This CDR3 has 19 amino acids. TCR beta CDR3 sequences were amplified from RNA transcripts. RT-PCR in the first round (using the HTBI primer set) targeted the TCR CDR3. TCRdb processed the multiplex PCR reads anew with MiXCR; each CDR3 protein has one entry. The sample contains about 600,000 distinct CDR3 sequences, more than 13% of which appear only once. Study-wide points: Blood also carried most thyroid clonotypes expanded above 0.001.

This clonotype occurred many times. Its antigen is not identified. Lactation, pregnancy, other autoimmune disease or uncontrolled infection led to exclusion of patients. Diagnosing involved the use of clinical symptoms, serum thyroxine and TRAb, thyroid ultrasound and orbital computed tomography. The clonotype originates from a woman under 30 with Graves' ophthalmopathy. The sequencing sample was made of blood. The rearrangement joins TRBV28 to TRBJ2-1; perhaps TRBD2 as D (5 bases). CDR3 DNA: TGTGCCAGCAGTTACGGGTTATCCACGTCCCGGGATAACTACAATGAGCAGTTCTTC. Its translation is CASSYGLSTSRDNYNEQFF.